The T cell receptor (beta chain) described here comes from a study of T cell responses to AZD1222 COVID-19 vaccine (TCRdb year 2021). For the study in its entirety: AZD1222 recipients given second doses at about 4 weeks or at about 12 weeks were pooled, since spike-specific TCR depth and breadth were not found to differ between the two schedules. TCR sequencing covered 230 to 250 trial participants: about 210 given two doses of AZD1222 and 26 given two doses of MenACWY control vaccine. Trial participants were enrolled by age into 18-55, 56-69 and 70-plus year subgroups, with roughly 150, 30 and 60 TCR-sequenced participants respectively.

CDR1 and CDR2 are drawn from the germline V gene (reference sequence): GTSNPN, SVGIG. The cysteine opens and the phenylalanine closes a CDR3 of 14 amino acids. Left in the record is the CDR3 DNA by itself, 42 bases read in frame from the first base. V is clipped by 0 bases and J by 5 bases, and the sequence between their germline boundaries is 8 bases long. The sample's time point label is to be understood as: baseline before first vaccination. The vaccinee samples were drawn from two UK trials, COV001 and COV002, one of which was a single-blind randomized controlled phase 2/3 trial testing AZD1222 (ChAdOx1 nCoV-19) in healthy adults. For TCRbeta chain sequencing, PBMC samples were collected from trial participants at day 0 and at day 28 after the second dose. About this clone: The clone's antigen remains unknown. The input lacks base qualities; no much larger clone sits a single base away.

The CDR3 regions of human TCRbeta chains were analyzed by immunosequencing. Per the original workflow: TCRs in the repertoires were matched against a reference library of SARS-CoV-2-specific TCRs that had been generated with the MIRA antigen-specificity platform. Breadth meant the fraction of unique TCRs that were SARS-CoV-2-associated, whereas depth meant the fraction of total T cells that were SARS-CoV-2-associated. Using the MIRA data, each spike-specific TCR was mapped to the spike region that the TCR reacts to and placed in a CD4 or CD8 class. Log10-transformed breadth and depth values were compared by one-way ANOVA with Sidak's multiple comparisons tests. TCRdb mirrors the immuneACCESS table, restricted to in-frame sequences. Some clones are absent from its copies; in checked studies, under half trace to an unresolved V gene, and the reason for the others is unknown. V and J calls and clone size are as listed in that table; D and trimming were resolved from the DNA. This sample lists 150,000 to 200,000 clones; approximately 93% were detected once. 0.9% of the sample belongs to the ten largest clones.

General findings and caveats noted by the study authors: Participants were mostly white British and included more females than males, and it was suggested by the authors that clonal diversity may have been underestimated. Because no samples from the day 14 peak response were available, repertoires could be characterized only after the peak T cell response. Spike-specific TCR breadth and depth rose significantly after two AZD1222 doses compared with day 0 and with MenACWY recipients. Conclusions about previously exposed vaccinees are limited because only a handful of AZD1222 recipients were SARS-CoV-2 seropositive at baseline. Nearly half of unique spike-specific TCRs reportedly recognized epitopes outside regions mutated in the B.1.351 and B.1.1.7 variants. In the small 56-69-year group, the increase in depth fell short of significance, most likely because of low power. Vaccine-associated CD4 TCRs spanned the whole spike protein, with dominant responses in regions 160-218 and 743-854.

The material sequenced was peripheral blood, taken on day 0 of AZD1222 vaccination. The origin of this receptor is an adult in good health. The chain couples TRBV30 to TRBJ1-6; the D gene cannot be resolved reliably. Here is the DNA: TGTGCCTGGAGTGTACGCTTAGATAATTCACCCCTCCACTTT. The encoded protein is CAWSVRLDNSPLHF.